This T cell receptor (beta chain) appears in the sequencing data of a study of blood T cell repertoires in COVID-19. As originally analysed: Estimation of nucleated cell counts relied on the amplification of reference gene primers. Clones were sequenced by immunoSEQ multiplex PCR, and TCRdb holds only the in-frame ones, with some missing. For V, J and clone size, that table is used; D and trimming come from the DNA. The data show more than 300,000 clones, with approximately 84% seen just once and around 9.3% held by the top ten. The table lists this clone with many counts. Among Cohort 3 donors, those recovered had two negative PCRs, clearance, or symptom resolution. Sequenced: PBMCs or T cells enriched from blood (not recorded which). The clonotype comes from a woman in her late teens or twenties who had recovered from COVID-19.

CDR3: CASSLASGIHNEQFF. In DNA, the CDR3 is TGTGCCAGCAGCTTAGCTAGCGGGATTCACAATGAGCAGTTCTTC. The chain uses TRBV11-1 and TRBJ2-1; 8 bases line up with TRBD2. There are 15 residues in the CDR3. CDR1 and CDR2 (germline): SGHAT, FQDESV (reference sequence). Unmatched junction bases numbered 3, after V lost 0 bases and J lost 5 bases.